Shown below are 28 T cell receptor beta chains from a single sample sequenced in a study of regulatory T cells in long-lasting Graves disease. Arm-PCR of CDR3 regions and iRepertoire HTBI primers were used to build TCR beta libraries. Using its own MiXCR run on the multiplex PCR reads, TCRdb lists one record per CDR3 protein. Among 320,000 or so distinct CDR3 sequences, 15% to 20% were seen once, and the ten largest hold roughly 40%. Time point indicated: newly diagnosed GD, antithyroid drugs for less than 3 months. Making the TCR library involved RNA that had been extracted from PBMCs. Here the sequenced sample was peripheral blood mononuclear cells (PBMCs), taken at new diagnosis, from a patient treated with antithyroid drugs. The receptor set was obtained from a female donor with Graves disease.

This clonotype was seen at least ten times. At one boundary the junction diverges from the germline segment, which might be a read error. The rearrangement joins TRBV12-3 or TRBV12-4 to TRBJ2-4; D is tentatively TRBD1 or TRBD2 (5 bases each). The CDR3 has 13 amino acids. The CDR3 nucleotides read TGTGCCAGCAGATTAGGTTTGGGGGACATTCAGTACTTC. It specifies CASRLGLGDIQYF.

The chain employs TRBV3-1 and TRBJ2-2; 8 bases align to TRBD2. From germline, CDR1 is LGHDT and CDR2 YNNKEL (reference sequence). The trim removed 4 bases at V and 4 bases at J, leaving 5 bases unmatched. This CDR3 contains 15 residues. CDR3 DNA sequence: TGTGCCAGCAGCCGGGATAGCGGGATCACCGGGGAGCTGTTTTTT. This translates into CASSRDSGITGELFF.

This clonotype has a count of ten or more. This sequence joins TRBV6-1 and TRBJ2-1; D not certain. Germline lookup yields CDR1 MNHNS and CDR2 SASEGT. CDR3 size: 14 residues. Trimming took 6 bases from V and 2 from J, leaving 11 bases between them. In DNA, the CDR3 is TGTGCCAGCAGCCCACTGCTCGCCTACAATGAGCAGTTCTTC. It specifies CASSPLLAYNEQFF.

This clonotype was counted ten times or more. The V call is TRBV9, the J call TRBJ2-7, with TRBD1 identical over 10 bases. The J segment lost 9 bases and the V segment lost 0 bases, leaving 9 bases of the junction unmatched. Germline V gives CDR1 SGDLS, CDR2 YYNGEE. The CDR3 runs 15 residues. The CDR3 nucleotides are TGTGCCAGCAGCGTAGGGACAGGGGGGTCCTCAGCGCAGTACTTC. The encoded protein is CASSVGTGGSSAQYF.

This clonotype was counted a single time. Given a much more abundant clone one base away, this may be a read error. The J gene is TRBJ2-1, the V gene TRBV24-1; 9 nucleotides align to TRBD2. The CDR3 has 16 amino acids. CDR1 KGHDR and CDR2 SFDVKD come from the germline V gene. V trimming: 2 bases; J trimming: 1 base; junction bases outside the gene matches: 2. The CDR3 DNA reads as TGTGCCACCAGTGATTCTAGCGGGATTTCCTACAATGAGCAGTTCTTC. It translates to CATSDSSGISYNEQFF.

This clonotype was observed many times. The chain recombines TRBV20-1 with TRBJ2-7, with D maybe TRBD2 (6 bases). Germline-derived CDR1 and CDR2 are DFQATT and SNEGSKA (reference sequence). The CDR3 spans 15 residues. V shed 4 bases and J shed 2 bases, with 18 bases lying between them. CDR3 region: CSATRLSGTPYEQYF. In DNA, the CDR3 is TGCAGTGCTACACGCCTTTCCGGGACTCCCTACGAGCAGTACTTC.

The V and J genes are TRBV18 and TRBJ2-6; 12 bases align to TRBD2. The CDR3 is 18 amino acids. Germline V CDR1 and CDR2: KGHSH, LQKENI. V shed 5 bases and J 1 base; nucleotides not matched to a gene: 6. The CDR3 here is CASSSLAGGVSGANVLTF. CDR3 in DNA: TGTGCCAGCTCATCACTAGCGGGAGGAGTTTCTGGGGCCAACGTCCTGACTTTC.

The J gene is TRBJ2-2, the V gene TRBV10-3, with D uncertain. With 4 bases removed from V and 1 base from J, the gap between germline ends came to 13 bases. The CDR3 runs to 16 residues. Germline V gives CDR1 ENHRY, CDR2 SYGVKD. Here the CDR3 reads CAISGSPKGNTGELFF. Here the CDR3 DNA reads TGTGCCATCAGTGGGTCCCCGAAGGGGAACACCGGGGAGCTGTTTTTT.

As concerns this clonotype: A much larger clone differs by one base, so this may be a read error. The CDR3 carries no conserved terminal phenylalanine or tryptophan, so it likely arises from a read error. This chain connects TRBV20-1 to TRBJ2-5; 12 nucleotides agree with TRBD2. The CDR3 length is 15 residues. V trimming: 5 bases; J trimming: 5 bases; junction bases outside the gene matches: 9. The germline V gene encodes CDR1 DFQATT and CDR2 SNEGSKA (reference sequence). This chain's CDR3 is CSASGTSGFLETQYS. CDR3 sequence (DNA): TGCAGTGCTTCTGGGACTAGCGGGTTTTTGGAGACCCAGTACTCC.

This clonotype was detected many times. The rearrangement links TRBV20-1 to TRBJ2-5; TRBD2 is a possible D gene (6 bases). Germline CDR1 DFQATT, CDR2 SNEGSKA (reference sequence). V was cut by 4 bases and J by 2 bases, with 8 bases left in between. The CDR3 has 12 residues. The CDR3 DNA reads TGCAGTGCTACAGCGGGTCAAGAGACCCAGTACTTC. This codes for CSATAGQETQYF.

This clonotype was detected ten times or more. V usage is TRBV24-1 and J usage is TRBJ2-5; D is undetermined. This CDR3 has 11 residues. V lost 5 bases, J lost 5 bases, and 5 bases lay in between. Looked up from germline, CDR1 is KGHDR and CDR2 is SFDVKD. CDR3 nucleotides: TGTGCCACCAGTGCTGGGGAGACCCAGTACTTC. This translates into CATSAGETQYF.

This clonotype was recorded once. The V call is TRBV29-1, the J call TRBJ1-5; D unclear. CDR1 and CDR2 from the germline V gene are SQVTM and ANQGSEA. V was trimmed by 6 bases and J by 0 bases, leaving 9 bases between them. The CDR3 covers 13 residues. The DNA of the CDR3 is TGCAGCGTAGTAGAGTATAGCAATCAGCCCCAGCATTTT. Protein: CSVVEYSNQPQHF.

In its sample, this clonotype was seen many times. An end of the junction differs from the germline gene, which may be a read error. The chain is built from TRBV6-1 and TRBJ2-5; 10 positions agree with TRBD2. The CDR3 runs 14 residues. Germline loops: CDR1 MNHNS, CDR2 SASEGT. The CDR3 region is CASREAGGRETQYF. In DNA form, the CDR3 reads TGTGCCAGCAGGGAAGCGGGAGGGCGGGAGACCCAGTACTTC.

This clonotype was seen more than once but under ten times. With a much larger clone just one base away, this may be a read error. The V and J genes are TRBV7-8 and TRBJ2-5; D is unclear. V was cut by 8 bases and J by 1 base, with 14 bases left in between. Per the germline V gene, CDR1 is SGHVS and CDR2 is FQNEAQ. This CDR3 contains 14 residues. CDR3 nucleotide sequence: TGTGCCAGCGGTTCAAACGGATTCCAAGAGACCCAGTACTTC. It codes for CASGSNGFQETQYF.

The table lists this clonotype with many counts. V usage is TRBV27 and J usage is TRBJ2-3, with a weak D call TRBD2 (6 bases). Trimming left V 3 bases short and J 4 bases short, with 11 bases between. This CDR3 region has 14 residues. Germline lookup yields CDR1 MNHEY and CDR2 SMNVEV (reference sequence). In nucleotides, the CDR3 is TGTGCCAGCAGTTTTTTGGGGGGTGCAGATACGCAGTATTTT. It translates to CASSFLGGADTQYF.

On this clonotype itself: Just one base apart from a much larger clone, this may be a read error. This sequence joins TRBV20-1 and TRBJ2-7; D is unresolved. There are 12 residues in the CDR3. Germline CDR1 and CDR2: DFQATT and SNEGSKA (reference sequence). In nucleotides, the CDR3 is TGCAGTGCTAAGGAGAACTCCTACGAGGAGTACTTC. This codes for CSAKENSYEEYF.

As for this clonotype: In this CDR3 the conserved last residue, phenylalanine or tryptophan, is missing, so a read error is likely. The DNA is omitted, as the CDR3 cannot be located on it reliably, and the CDR3 follows TCRdb's listing. The chain uses TRBV19 and TRBJ1-2; TRBD1 is taken as the D call from the table, unchecked against the DNA. Per the germline V gene, CDR1 is LNHDA and CDR2 is SQIVND (reference sequence). The CDR3 totals 14 residues, both ends included. CDR3 sequence reads: CASSIAGVRVGCTV.

The table lists this clonotype with a few counts. The chain combines TRBV19 with TRBJ1-1, with TRBD1 matching 8 bases. The CDR3 sequence is 14 residues long. The V and J ends lost 4 bases and 2 bases, in that order; junction bases with no gene match: 3. Germline V gives CDR1 LNHDA, CDR2 SQIVND (reference sequence). The CDR3 sequence: CASSNGQGNTEAFF. Written as DNA, the CDR3 is TGTGCCAGTAGTAACGGACAGGGTAACACTGAAGCTTTCTTT.

This clonotype has a count of ten or more. CDR3 sequence: CAISEIGRSYEQYF. Here the CDR3 DNA reads TGTGCCATCAGTGAGATCGGGAGGTCCTACGAGCAGTACTTC. V and J are TRBV10-3 and TRBJ2-7; 7 nucleotides line up with TRBD2. This CDR3 is 14 amino acids long. Germline values: CDR1 ENHRY, CDR2 SYGVKD. With 2 bases clipped from V and 1 base from J, the junction kept 2 bases outside the gene matches.

The chain is built from TRBV7-6 and TRBJ2-3; 7 bases are shared with TRBD1. Trimming cost V 4 bases and J 0 bases; bases outside gene matches: 7. Per germline, CDR1 SGHVS and CDR2 FNYEAQ. The CDR3 covers 16 residues. CDR3 coding DNA: TGTGCCAGCAGCTGGGACAGAGAATCTAGCACAGATACGCAGTATTTT. Protein: CASSWDRESSTDTQYF.

This clonotype was seen repeatedly, ten times or more. The rearrangement uses TRBV19 and TRBJ1-5, with D perhaps TRBD1 (5 bases). The germline CDR1 and CDR2 sequences are LNHDA and SQIVND (reference sequence). The CDR3 runs to 15 residues. With 1 base removed from V and 3 bases from J, the gap between germline ends came to 10 bases. The CDR3 is CASSIVWTNNQPQHF. In DNA form, the CDR3 reads TGTGCCAGTAGTATAGTGTGGACAAACAATCAGCCCCAGCATTTT. The whole variable domain, filled in from reference TRBV19 and TRBJ1-5, reads DGGITQSPKYLFRKEGQNVTLSCEQNLNHDAMYWYRQDPGQGLRLIYYSQIVNDFQKGDIAEGYSVSREKKESFPLTVTSAQKNPTAFYLCASSIVWTNNQPQHFGDGTRLSIL.

The chain combines TRBV6-5 with TRBJ2-7; 11 nucleotides agree with TRBD2. The junction had 11 bases not matched to a gene; V was cut back by 4 bases and J by 6 bases. Germline V gives CDR1 MNHEY, CDR2 SVGAGI. There are 16 residues in the CDR3. For the CDR3, the DNA is TGTGCCAGCAGTTCCCATAGCGGGAGGGCCCTCGTCGAGCAGTACTTC. Protein product: CASSSHSGRALVEQYF.

This clonotype was counted at least ten times. The chain uses TRBV3-1 and TRBJ2-7, with 8 nucleotides matching TRBD1. Germline loops: CDR1 LGHDT, CDR2 YNNKEL (reference sequence). Trimming removed 6 bases from V and 5 bases from J; junction bases left unmatched: 9. This CDR3 region has 14 residues. The chain's CDR3 is CASRNDRGHHEQYF. The CDR3 DNA follows: TGTGCCAGCAGGAACGACAGGGGTCACCACGAGCAGTACTTC.

This clonotype was recorded many times. V usage is TRBV10-3 and J usage is TRBJ2-7; perhaps TRBD2 as D (5 bases). V gave up 10 bases and J gave up 5 bases, with 18 bases separating them. This CDR3 region has 13 residues. Germline values: CDR1 ENHRY, CDR2 SYGVKD. The CDR3 DNA is TGTGCCACGACTACCGACCCTGAGGACGAGCAGTACTTC. Amino acid sequence: CATTTDPEDEQYF.

This clonotype was detected ten times or more. The chain's CDR3 is CASLWTVNSYNEQFF. The CDR3 DNA sequence: TGTGCCAGCCTCTGGACAGTCAACTCCTACAATGAGCAGTTCTTC. The genes are TRBV28 and TRBJ2-1; the D gene is possibly TRBD1 (6 bases). This CDR3 comprises 15 residues. V lost 8 bases and J lost 0, with 14 bases in between. In germline, CDR1 is MDHEN, CDR2 SYDVKM.

This clonotype was recorded a few times. CDR3 sequence reads: CASSVSLYNEQFF. CDR3 nucleotide sequence: TGTGCCAGCAGTGTATCTCTTTACAATGAGCAGTTCTTC. The rearrangement uses TRBV6-2 or TRBV6-3 and TRBJ2-1; no firm D call. The CDR3 covers 13 residues. Germline values: CDR1 MNHEY, CDR2 SVGEGT. Deletions cut 5 bases from V and 4 bases from J, with 9 bases between.

This clonotype was observed a handful of times. The V gene is TRBV5-1, the J gene TRBJ2-2, with 9 positions matching TRBD1. Looked up from germline, CDR1 is SGHRS and CDR2 is YFSETQ. The CDR3 spans 15 residues. The V segment lost 3 bases and the J segment 0 bases; nucleotides outside the gene matches: 0. CDR3 nucleotides: TGCGCCAGCAGCTGGACAGGGGCGAACACCGGGGAGCTGTTTTTT. Its protein product is CASSWTGANTGELFF.

V usage is TRBV2 and J usage is TRBJ1-5; 9 bases line up with TRBD1. The CDR3 is 16 amino acids. Germline loops: CDR1 SNHLY, CDR2 FYNNEI. V was clipped by 5 bases and J by 5 bases; unmatched bases: 10. Here the CDR3 reads CASSRTGQGVDQPQHF. The CDR3, as DNA: TGTGCCAGCAGTCGAACGGGACAGGGCGTTGATCAGCCCCAGCATTTT.